These 27 T cell receptor beta chains were sequenced from one sample in a study of cytomegalovirus exposure and HLA in healthy donors. Use of 60 Vbeta and 13 Jbeta primers characterized the PCR. TCRdb's copy holds only in-frame clones and misses some; the assay was immunoSEQ multiplex PCR. This sample carries a few hundred thousand clones, 70% to 90% of them seen once, and the ten largest clones take 2.5% to 3.5%. The specimen was PBMCs. The receptors here all came from a man aged 30 to 39 in good health and CMV-seronegative.

The chain links TRBV9 to TRBJ2-3; TRBD2 matches 10 bases. This CDR3 has 15 residues. Germline V CDR1 and CDR2: SGDLS, YYNGEE. Germline trimming cut 0 bases from V and 4 bases from J; bases unmatched to any gene: 2. The CDR3 spells CASSVEAGGPDTQYF. The CDR3, as DNA: TGTGCCAGCAGCGTAGAAGCGGGGGGGCCAGATACGCAGTATTTT.

CDR3 sequence reads: CASSLASTGVSTDTQYF. The CDR3 DNA reads as TGTGCCAGCAGCTTAGCCTCTACAGGGGTGTCCACAGATACGCAGTATTTT. The chain employs TRBV7-8 and TRBJ2-3; 7 bases line up with TRBD1. V dropped 0 bases and J dropped 2; count of bases not matched to a gene: 8. Germline V gene sequence: CDR1 SGHVS, CDR2 FQNEAQ. There are 17 residues in the CDR3. Looking up the rest from reference TRBV7-8 and TRBJ2-3 gives the full variable domain: GAGVSQSPRYKVAKRGQDVALRCDPISGHVSLFWYQQALGQGPEFLTYFQNEAQLDKSGLPSDRFFAERPEGSVSTLKIQRTQQEDSAVYLCASSLASTGVSTDTQYFGPGTRLTVL.

This clone was detected only once. V is TRBV19 and J is TRBJ2-1; 11 bases match TRBD2. Germline V gene lookup returns CDR1 LNHDA and CDR2 SQIVND (reference sequence). With V trimmed by 6 bases and J by 7 bases, 5 bases remained unmatched. The CDR3 runs to 14 residues. CDR3 loop: CASSPSGGPNEQFF. For the CDR3, the DNA is TGTGCCAGTAGCCCTAGCGGGGGGCCGAATGAGCAGTTCTTC.

This clone showed up just a few times. The genes are TRBV7-6 and TRBJ1-3, with 8 nucleotides matching TRBD1. The CDR3 covers 16 residues. In germline, CDR1 is SGHVS, CDR2 FNYEAQ. The V segment lost 5 bases and the J segment 4 bases; nucleotides outside the gene matches: 10. The CDR3 region has the DNA TGTGCCAGCAGCGCTGGAGGGACAGGCGAGGGAAACACCATATATTTT. It codes for CASSAGGTGEGNTIYF.

The chain joins TRBV28 to TRBJ1-5, with TRBD1 matching over 7 bases. Trimming removed 6 bases from V and 4 bases from J; junction bases left unmatched: 6. This CDR3 comprises 14 residues. CDR1 and CDR2 (germline): MDHEN, SYDVKM. The CDR3 bases are TGTGCCAGCAGAACCGGGACAGTAAATCAGCCCCAGCATTTT. Its translation: CASRTGTVNQPQHF. Complete variable domain (other parts from reference TRBV28 and TRBJ1-5): DVKVTQSSRYLVKRTGEKVFLECVQDMDHENMFWYRQDPGLGLRLIYFSYDVKMKEKGDIPEGYSVSREKKERFSLILESASTNQTSMYLCASRTGTVNQPQHFGDGTRLSIL.

The chain has TRBV6-1 and TRBJ2-2; 10 bases map to TRBD1. The CDR3 covers 18 residues. The V and J ends lost 4 bases and 1 base, in that order; junction bases with no gene match: 9. Per the germline V gene, CDR1 is MNHNS and CDR2 is SASEGT. The chain's CDR3 is CASSARRTGGKNTGELFF. DNA of the CDR3: TGTGCCAGCAGTGCGCGTAGGACAGGGGGGAAGAACACCGGGGAGCTGTTTTTT.

The V gene is TRBV4-3, the J gene TRBJ1-5, with a tentative D call TRBD1 (5 bases). Trimming took 3 bases from V and 5 from J, leaving 8 bases between them. The germline gives CDR1 LGHNA, CDR2 YSLEER. CDR3 length: 13 amino acids. CDR3 DNA: TGCGCCAGCAGCCAGGGGCTCTATCAGCCCCAGCATTTT. Translating it yields CASSQGLYQPQHF.

The CDR3 nucleotides read TGCAGCGTTGAAACGCGGGGGGGTGATGGCTACACCTTC. Translated, it gives CSVETRGGDGYTF. This chain uses TRBV29-1 with TRBJ1-2; D perhaps matches TRBD1 (5 bases). The germline gives CDR1 SQVTM, CDR2 ANQGSEA. Trimming stripped 2 bases from V and 6 bases from J, with 13 bases between. The CDR3 is made up of 13 amino acids.

CDR3 bases: TGTGCCAGCAGCCACACAGGGGCCTTCTACGAGCAGTACTTC. This gives the protein CASSHTGAFYEQYF. The gene calls are TRBV5-4 and TRBJ2-7; 7 positions agree with TRBD1. The CDR3 extends over 14 amino acids. The V and J ends lost 4 bases and 3 bases, in that order; junction bases with no gene match: 7. Germline V CDR1 and CDR2: SGHNT, YYREEE (reference sequence).

The chain uses TRBV11-2 and TRBJ1-3; a possible D gene is TRBD1 (6 bases). Trimming stripped 4 bases from V and 0 bases from J, with 22 bases between. The germline V gene has CDR1 SGHAT and CDR2 FQNNGV. This CDR3 is built from 19 residues. CDR3 coding DNA: TGTGCCAGCAGCTCGAACCTCGAACAGGGACACCACTCTGGAAACACCATATATTTT. It specifies CASSSNLEQGHHSGNTIYF.

This sequence joins TRBV6-1 and TRBJ1-2; a weak D match, TRBD1 (5 bases). This CDR3 is 15 amino acids long. The germline V gene has CDR1 MNHNS and CDR2 SASEGT. The ends were cut back, 4 bases at V and 2 bases at J, with 14 bases in the middle. The CDR3 reads CASSVTTATNYGYTF. The CDR3 bases are TGTGCCAGCAGTGTAACGACAGCTACGAACTATGGCTACACCTTC.

Points on this clone: Other nucleotide sequences from this sample produce the same CDR3. The chain joins TRBV28 to TRBJ2-7; D perhaps matches TRBD1 (5 bases). The CDR3 runs 15 residues. Per germline, CDR1 MDHEN and CDR2 SYDVKM. V dropped 6 bases and J dropped 1 base, with 16 bases sitting between them. CDR3 amino acids: CASRKPLGQSYEQYF. CDR3 coding DNA: TGTGCCAGCAGAAAACCCCTGGGGCAGTCCTACGAGCAGTACTTC.

The J gene is TRBJ1-1, the V gene TRBV6-5; D gene ambiguous. CDR1 MNHEY and CDR2 SVGAGI come from the germline V gene. The CDR3 spans 15 residues. V was trimmed by 5 bases and J by 0 bases, leaving 13 bases between them. CDR3 sequence reads: CASSPGRILNTEAFF. For the CDR3, the DNA is TGTGCCAGCAGTCCCGGGAGGATACTGAACACTGAAGCTTTCTTT.

This rearrangement joins TRBV5-4 to TRBJ2-3, with D perhaps TRBD1 (6 bases). V gave up 4 bases and J gave up 0 bases, with 9 bases separating them. The CDR3 sequence is 14 residues long. CDR1 is SGHNT and CDR2 is YYREEE in the germline V gene (reference sequence). The CDR3 DNA reads as TGTGCCAGCAGCATACAGGGTAGCACAGATACGCAGTATTTT. Its protein is CASSIQGSTDTQYF.

This chain uses TRBV11-2 with TRBJ2-2; 7 bases align to TRBD1. The junction had 8 bases not matched to a gene; V was cut back by 3 bases and J by 7 bases. Germline V CDR1 and CDR2: SGHAT, FQNNGV. The length of the CDR3 is 15 residues. The CDR3 DNA reads as TGTGCCAGCAGCTTGGTTAGGGGGCGGAACGGGGAGCTGTTTTTT. Translating gives CASSLVRGRNGELFF.

This clone was counted a few times. The chain is built from TRBV4-2 and TRBJ2-5; D gene unclear. V lost 0 bases to trimming and J lost 3 bases, with 5 bases between them. CDR1 is LGHNA, CDR2 YNFKEQ, per germline. The CDR3 contains 13 residues. Here the CDR3 reads CASSQDGEETQYF. The DNA for the CDR3 is TGTGCCAGCAGCCAAGATGGAGAAGAGACCCAGTACTTC.

The gene calls are TRBV7-9 and TRBJ2-5, with D perhaps TRBD1 (5 bases). Germline CDR1 SEHNR, CDR2 FQNEAQ (reference sequence). The CDR3 runs 13 residues. V was clipped by 3 bases and J by 5 bases, with 10 bases between them. The CDR3 sequence: CASSLQGWETQYF. As DNA, the CDR3 is TGTGCCAGCAGCTTGCAGGGTTGGGAGACCCAGTACTTC.

The V call is TRBV7-8, the J call TRBJ2-1; D is ambiguous. There are 15 residues in the CDR3. V lost 2 bases and J 0 bases, leaving 8 bases between the germline ends. Germline assignment: CDR1 SGHVS and CDR2 FQNEAQ. The chain's CDR3 is CASSLRGRSYNEQFF. The CDR3 DNA is TGTGCCAGCAGCTTAAGAGGTCGCTCCTACAATGAGCAGTTCTTC.

The table lists this clone with a count of one. The chain joins TRBV11-3 to TRBJ2-5; possible D gene TRBD1, 6 bases. Trimming cost V 6 bases and J 4 bases, with 21 bases left between them. The CDR3 covers 16 residues. Germline V gene data show CDR1 as SGHNT and CDR2 as YENEEA. CDR3 region: CASSLGRQKGGETQYF. The DNA of the CDR3 is TGTGCCAGCAGTTTGGGGCGGCAGAAAGGGGGAGAGACCCAGTACTTC.

This clone was detected a few times. The chain recombines TRBV7-6 with TRBJ1-1; D may be TRBD1 (5 bases). The CDR3 length is 16 residues. Trimming removed 0 bases from V and 6 bases from J, with 17 bases in between. Germline V lookup: CDR1 SGHVS, CDR2 FNYEAQ. The CDR3 sequence: CASSLAVGGMTAEAFF. In DNA, the CDR3 is TGTGCCAGCAGCTTAGCGGTCGGGGGAATGACGGCTGAAGCTTTCTTT.

The chain is built from TRBV19 and TRBJ1-4; perhaps TRBD1 as D (6 bases). Germline V CDR1 and CDR2: LNHDA, SQIVND (reference sequence). This CDR3 has 15 amino acids. Trimming took 3 bases from V and 3 from J, leaving 11 bases between them. CDR3 region: CASSIRGQANEKLFF. DNA for the CDR3: TGTGCCAGTAGTATTCGGGGACAAGCTAATGAAAAACTGTTTTTT.

This chain links TRBV6-5 with TRBJ2-4; 7 nucleotides align to TRBD1. Germline lookup yields CDR1 MNHEY and CDR2 SVGAGI. CDR3 length: 13 residues. Germline trimming cut 6 bases from V and 4 bases from J; bases unmatched to any gene: 3. The CDR3 protein is CASRETGKNIQYF. Here the CDR3 DNA reads TGTGCCAGCAGAGAGACAGGGAAAAACATTCAGTACTTC.

In its sample, this clone was seen once. V is TRBV9 and J is TRBJ2-5; TRBD2 aligns across 8 bases. The CDR3 contains 16 residues. Trimming took 0 bases from V and 4 from J; bases not matched to a gene: 8. Germline-derived CDR1 and CDR2 are SGDLS and YYNGEE. As DNA, the CDR3 is TGTGCCAGCAGCGTAGGGGACGGGGGGGCAAGAGAGACCCAGTACTTC. Residues: CASSVGDGGARETQYF.

This clone occurred a few times. The chain combines TRBV25-1 with TRBJ2-7; 7 positions match TRBD1. The CDR3 has 14 residues. The germline CDR1 and CDR2 sequences are MGHDK and SYGVNS. With 5 bases clipped from V and 0 bases from J, the junction kept 4 bases outside the gene matches. As DNA, the CDR3 is TGTGCCAGCAGTATGACAGGGTCCTCCTACGAGCAGTACTTC. This gives the protein CASSMTGSSYEQYF.

Worth noting for this clone: Within the sample, other DNA sequences also encode this same CDR3. The chain uses TRBV28 and TRBJ1-2, with D tentatively TRBD1 (5 bases). Germline assignment: CDR1 MDHEN and CDR2 SYDVKM. Trimming removed 4 bases at V and 7 bases at J, with 10 bases between. The CDR3 length is 12 residues. The CDR3 DNA sequence: TGTGCCAGCAGTTCAGGGATTGGTGGCTACACCTTC. Its translation is CASSSGIGGYTF.

CDR3 sequence reads: CASSLGTGSSYEQYF. CDR3 nucleotides: TGTGCCAGCTCACTTGGGACAGGGAGCTCCTACGAGCAGTACTTC. The gene calls are TRBV18 and TRBJ2-7; 9 bases line up with TRBD1. J lost 0 bases, V lost 4 bases, and 4 bases had no gene match. The CDR3 has 15 amino acids. Germline V gene data show CDR1 as KGHSH and CDR2 as LQKENI.

The V and J genes are TRBV15 and TRBJ1-1; D uncertain. V lost 4 bases to trimming and J lost 3 bases, with 12 bases between them. CDR1 and CDR2 from the germline V gene are LNHNV and YYDKDF (reference sequence). The CDR3 extends over 14 amino acids. The CDR3 DNA reads as TGTGCCACCAGCACTATCCGAAAAGACACTGAAGCTTTCTTT. It yields the protein CATSTIRKDTEAFF.